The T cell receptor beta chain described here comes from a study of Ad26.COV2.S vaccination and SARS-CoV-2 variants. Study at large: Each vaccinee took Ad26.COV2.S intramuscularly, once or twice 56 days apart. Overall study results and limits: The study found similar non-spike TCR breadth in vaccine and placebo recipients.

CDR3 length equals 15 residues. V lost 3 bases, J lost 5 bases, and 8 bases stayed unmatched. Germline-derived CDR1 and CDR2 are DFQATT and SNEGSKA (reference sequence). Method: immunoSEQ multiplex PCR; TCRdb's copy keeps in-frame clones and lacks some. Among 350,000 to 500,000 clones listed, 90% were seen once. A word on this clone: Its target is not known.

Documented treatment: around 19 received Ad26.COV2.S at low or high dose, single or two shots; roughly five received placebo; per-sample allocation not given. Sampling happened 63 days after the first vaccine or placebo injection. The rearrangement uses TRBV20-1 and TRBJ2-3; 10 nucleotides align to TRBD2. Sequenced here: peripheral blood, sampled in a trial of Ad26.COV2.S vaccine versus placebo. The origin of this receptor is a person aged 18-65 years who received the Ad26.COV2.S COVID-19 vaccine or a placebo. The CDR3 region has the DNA TGCAGTGCTAGTGAGCGGGAGGGGGCACGAGATACGCAGTATTTT. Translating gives CSASEREGARDTQYF.